Listed below are T cell receptor beta chains from one sample, sequenced in a study of blood T cell repertoires in COVID-19. Sequencing was performed with immunoSEQ multiplex PCR; in TCRdb, only in-frame clones are kept and a portion is missing. The sample has 130,000 or so clones; 82% are singletons. Source material: peripheral blood. The receptors come from a human donor in a cohort sampled during active COVID-19. CDR3s include the opening cysteine and the closing phenylalanine or tryptophan. The D gene is left open where the match is weak. Some rows have no size entry. The others give once, few or many, or a class for an expanded clone.

V	size	D	J	DNA	CDR3
TRBV11-1	once	NA	TRBJ1-1	TGTGCCAGCAGCTTAGAGGAGGGCCCGAACACTGAAGCTTTCTTT	CASSLEEGPNTEAFF
TRBV2	NA	NA	TRBJ1-1	TGTGCCAGCGGGGACATTGAAGCTTTCTTT	CASGDIEAFF
TRBV6-5	NA	TRBD1	TRBJ2-5	TGTGCCAGCAGTTACTCGACAGGGACGTACCAAGAGACCCAGTACTTC	CASSYSTGTYQETQYF
TRBV18	few	TRBD1	TRBJ1-2	TGTGCCAGCTCACAGGCAGGGGGTGATGGCTACACCTTC	CASSQAGGDGYTF
TRBV9	NA	NA	TRBJ2-5	TGTGCCAGCAGCGTAGAGCTTGCGTCAGAGACCCAGTACTTC	CASSVELASETQYF
TRBV6-5	NA	NA	TRBJ2-3	TGTGCCAGCAGTCATAGGGGAGATACGCAGTATTTT	CASSHRGDTQYF
TRBV5-1	NA	NA	TRBJ1-6	TGCGCCAGCAGCTTGGAGACCGTCCGGGTTGGTCATTCACCCCTCCACTTT	CASSLETVRVGHSPLHF
TRBV28	few	TRBD1	TRBJ2-7	TGTGCCAGCAGTTTTATTACAGGGGGCAACGAGCAGTACTTC	CASSFITGGNEQYF
TRBV3-1/TRBV3-2	few	NA	TRBJ2-3	TGTGCCAGCAGCCCTTGGGAGGCGGGGCCCACAGATACGCAGTATTTT	CASSPWEAGPTDTQYF
TRBV19	NA	TRBD2	TRBJ2-2	TGTGCCAGTAGAGGACTAGCGTTTTCTGTTACCGGGGAGCTGTTTTTT	CASRGLAFSVTGELFF
TRBV2	NA	TRBD2	TRBJ2-3	TGTGCCAGCAGAATACGAGCGGGGGGCAGCACAGATACGCAGTATTTT	CASRIRAGGSTDTQYF
TRBV9	NA	NA	TRBJ2-7	TGTGCCAGCAGCGTAGTCGCTAGCTCCGAGCAGTACTTC	CASSVVASSEQYF
TRBV6-2/TRBV6-3	NA	NA	TRBJ2-4	TGTGCCAGCAGTTACCCAGGGGCCAAAAACATTCAGTACTTC	CASSYPGAKNIQYF
TRBV10-1	NA	NA	TRBJ1-2	TGCGCCAGCGGCTCCAGGGCCGGCGACTACACCTTC	CASGSRAGDYTF
TRBV21-1	NA	NA	TRBJ1-2	TGTGCCAGCAGCAGTGGCAGGCTAAACTATGGCTACACCTTC	CASSSGRLNYGYTF
TRBV6-5	NA	NA	TRBJ2-7	TGTGCCAGCCTCTTAAGTGGGGACAACTACGAGCAGTACTTC	CASLLSGDNYEQYF
TRBV7-2	NA	NA	TRBJ2-5	TGTGCCAGCAGTATCCGGGAGACCCAGTACTTC	CASSIRETQYF
TRBV6-2/TRBV6-3	NA	TRBD1	TRBJ1-1	TGTGCCAGCAGTTCAGGGGGCGAAGCTTTCTTT	CASSSGGEAFF
TRBV4-1	few	NA	TRBJ2-7	TGCGCCAGCAGCCAGGGAGCACCCTACGAGCAGTACTTC	CASSQGAPYEQYF
TRBV2	NA	TRBD2	TRBJ2-5	TGTGCCAGCAGTGAAGGGACTAGCGGGGGGGCCTTCAGGGAGACCCAGTACTTC	CASSEGTSGGAFRETQYF
TRBV6-5	NA	TRBD2	TRBJ2-1	TGTGCCAGCAGCCGGACTAGCGGGGGGAACAATGAGCAGTTCTTC	CASSRTSGGNNEQFF
TRBV24-1	NA	NA	TRBJ2-5	TGTGCCACCAGTGACCCAAGAGGGGGACGAGAGACCCAGTACTTC	CATSDPRGGRETQYF
TRBV9	once	NA	TRBJ2-7	TGTGCCAGCAGCGTCTGGGCCGACAGACGCGAGCAGTACTTC	CASSVWADRREQYF
TRBV5-4	NA	TRBD1	TRBJ2-5	TGTGCCAGCAGCTTGGCCCCGGGGACCGGGACAGGGCAGCAAGAGACCCAGTACTTC	CASSLAPGTGTGQQETQYF
TRBV19	NA	NA	TRBJ1-2	TGTGCCAGTAGTAGCGCGGTCAGAGCCGTCAACGGCTACACCTTC	CASSSAVRAVNGYTF
TRBV5-1	NA	TRBD1	TRBJ2-7	TGCGCCAGCAGCCGACAGGGGGAGGCCTACGAGCAGTACTTC	CASSRQGEAYEQYF
TRBV20-1	NA	TRBD2	TRBJ2-7	TGCAGTGCTAGTAGACTAGCGACCTACGAGCAGTACTTC	CSASRLATYEQYF
TRBV25-1	NA	TRBD1	TRBJ1-6	TGTGCCAGCAGTGAAGGCGACAGGGGCCTTGGTTCACCCCTCCACTTT	CASSEGDRGLGSPLHF
TRBV11-2	once	TRBD1	TRBJ1-2	TGTGCCAGCAGCCGACAGGGAAATGGCTACACCTTC	CASSRQGNGYTF
TRBV4-3	NA	TRBD1	TRBJ1-1	TGCGCCAGCAGCCCCCTAGGGACAGAGAACACTGAAGCTTTCTTT	CASSPLGTENTEAFF
TRBV10-3	NA	TRBD2	TRBJ2-7	TGTGCCATCAGCCAGAAGGTTGATAGCGGGGGATACGAGCAGTACTTC	CAISQKVDSGGYEQYF
TRBV15	NA	NA	TRBJ1-2	TGTGCCACCAGCAGAGATATGATCAGTGTAAACGGCTACACCTTC	CATSRDMISVNGYTF
TRBV2	NA	TRBD1	TRBJ1-6	TGTGCCAGCAGTTCCTCCTGGGACAGCTCACCCCTCCACTTT	CASSSSWDSSPLHF
TRBV5-1	NA	NA	TRBJ1-3	TGCGCCAGCAGCTTGGTGGGGGGAGGAGGAAACACCATATATTTT	CASSLVGGGGNTIYF
TRBV5-8	NA	TRBD1	TRBJ2-7	TGTGCCAGTCTTACCCCGGGACAGACCTACGAGCAGTACTTC	CASLTPGQTYEQYF
TRBV4-3	NA	NA	TRBJ2-5	TGCGCCAGCAGCCCCTCAGGGTCGGCTCAAGAGACCCAGTACTTC	CASSPSGSAQETQYF
TRBV4-1	few	NA	TRBJ2-7	TGCGCCAGCAGCCAAGATTTTCCGGGTCCCTACGAGCAGTACTTC	CASSQDFPGPYEQYF
TRBV7-2	NA	TRBD1	TRBJ1-4	TGTGCCAGCAGCTTCTTCGGGACAGGGGACGGAAAACTGTTTTTT	CASSFFGTGDGKLFF
TRBV5-1	once	TRBD1	TRBJ2-7	TGCGCCAGCAGCTTGGATGTCGGGACAGGGCTCTACGAGCAGTACTTC	CASSLDVGTGLYEQYF
TRBV2	NA	NA	TRBJ1-1	TGTGCCAGCAGGCAGGGCAGCTTGAACACTGAAGCTTTCTTT	CASRQGSLNTEAFF
TRBV4-3	NA	TRBD1	TRBJ1-1	TGCGCCAGCAGCCAAGATACGGCGAGGGGGCGAATGGGGAACACTGAAGCTTTCTTT	CASSQDTARGRMGNTEAFF
TRBV5-6	few	TRBD1	TRBJ1-6	TGTGCCAGCAGCTTTGGGGGACAGACAGGGGATTCACCCCTCCACTTT	CASSFGGQTGDSPLHF
TRBV5-1	NA	TRBD1	TRBJ1-1	TGCGCCAGCAGCGCGGGGACAGGGAACACTGAAGCTTTCTTT	CASSAGTGNTEAFF